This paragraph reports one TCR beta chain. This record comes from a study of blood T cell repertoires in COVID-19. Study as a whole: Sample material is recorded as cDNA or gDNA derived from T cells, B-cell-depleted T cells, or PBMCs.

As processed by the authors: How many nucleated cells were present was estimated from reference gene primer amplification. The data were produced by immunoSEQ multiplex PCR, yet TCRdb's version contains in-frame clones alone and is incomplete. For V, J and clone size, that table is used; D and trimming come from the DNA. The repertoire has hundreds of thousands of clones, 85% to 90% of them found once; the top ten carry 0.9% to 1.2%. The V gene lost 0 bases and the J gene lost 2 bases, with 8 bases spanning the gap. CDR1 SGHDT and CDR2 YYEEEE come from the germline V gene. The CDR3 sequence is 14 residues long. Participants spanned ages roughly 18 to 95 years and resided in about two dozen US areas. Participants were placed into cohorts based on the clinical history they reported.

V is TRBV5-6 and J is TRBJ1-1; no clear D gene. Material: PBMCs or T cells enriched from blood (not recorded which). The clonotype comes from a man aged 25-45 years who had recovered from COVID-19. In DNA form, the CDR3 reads TGTGCCAGCAGCTTGGTAAACATAAACACTGAAGCTTTCTTT. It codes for CASSLVNINTEAFF.